The present entry profiles one TCR beta chain with its context. V gave up 8 bases and J gave up 8 bases, with 21 bases separating them. The germline gives CDR1 SNHLY, CDR2 FYNNEI. The CDR3 consists of 14 residues. This sample is part of a study of blood T cell repertoires in COVID-19. Method: immunoSEQ multiplex PCR; TCRdb's copy keeps in-frame clones and lacks some. The repertoire holds a few hundred thousand clones, with 88% as singletons. The genes are TRBV2 and TRBJ1-2; tentatively, D is TRBD1 (5 bases). Specimen: PBMCs or T cells enriched from blood (not recorded which). The TCR sequence derives from a woman under 30 who had recovered from COVID-19. The CDR3 protein is CASGEIRGAGGYTF. The CDR3 DNA follows: TGTGCCAGCGGGGAAATACGAGGGGCGGGAGGCTACACCTTC.